This T cell receptor beta chain was found in a study of PD-1 blockade in classical Hodgkin lymphoma. Concerning this clone: The antigen is unknown.

Overall study results and limits: Complete responders had baseline diversity similar to newly diagnosed patients. Healthy donors were reported to have higher baseline TCR diversity than newly diagnosed patients.

Exposure to brentuximab vedotin varied, and each patient had relapsed following autologous stem cell transplantation. The V gene end was trimmed by 5 bases and the J gene end by 1 base; junction bases not matched to a gene: 5. The CDR3 consists of 15 residues. CDR1 and CDR2 from the germline V gene are MGHRA and YSYEKL. TCRdb's copy holds only in-frame clones and misses some; the assay was immunoSEQ multiplex PCR. The sample includes fewer than 100,000 clones, more than 90% of them seen just once. This specimen consisted of peripheral blood mononuclear cells (PBMCs), obtained at baseline. The J gene is TRBJ2-4, the V gene TRBV4-1; the match to TRBD2 covers 7 bases. The clonotype was recovered from a human donor with classical Hodgkin lymphoma. CDR3 in amino acids: CASSSQTSAKNIQYF. CDR3 bases: TGCGCCAGCAGCTCTCAGACTAGCGCCAAAAACATTCAGTACTTC.